Each of the 21 T cell receptor beta chains below was sequenced from the same sample in a study of blood T cell repertoires in COVID-19. Profiled with immunoSEQ multiplex PCR; TCRdb holds only in-frame clones, not every one. The data hold around 81,000 clones, with roughly nine tenths observed a single time. The material sequenced was peripheral blood. The source of these receptors is a woman in her sixties with acute or convalescent COVID-19.

This clone was counted a single time. The gene calls are TRBV12-3 or TRBV12-4 and TRBJ1-2; no definite D call. The CDR3 is made up of 12 amino acids. Trimming removed 4 bases from V and 8 bases from J, with 11 bases in between. CDR3 sequence reads: CASSSDYRGYTF. Here the CDR3 DNA reads TGTGCCAGCAGTTCGGACTATCGGGGCTACACCTTC.

This clone came up a few times. The rearrangement links TRBV7-2 to TRBJ2-7; D possibly corresponds to TRBD1 (6 bases). V lost 5 bases and J lost 3, with 11 bases in between. Germline CDR1 and CDR2: SGHTA and FQGNSA. The CDR3 is made up of 13 amino acids. CDR3 loop: CASSPTGLYEQYF. Here the CDR3 DNA reads TGTGCCAGCAGCCCCACAGGGCTCTACGAGCAGTACTTC.

This chain connects TRBV5-1 to TRBJ2-7; TRBD2 matches at 15 bases. Trimming removed 1 base from V and 12 bases from J; junction bases left unmatched: 11. Looked up from germline, CDR1 is SGHRS and CDR2 is YFSETQ. The CDR3 extends over 16 amino acids. DNA of the CDR3: TGCGCCAGCAGCTTGACTCCGGGACTAGCGGGGGGCCGTTTGTACTTC. Translation: CASSLTPGLAGGRLYF.

V gene TRBV15 combines with J gene TRBJ1-2; D might be TRBD1 (5 bases). The CDR3 runs to 16 residues. The germline gives CDR1 LNHNV, CDR2 YYDKDF (reference sequence). Between the trimmed V and J ends, which lost 0 bases and 3 bases, there was a span of 14 bases. The CDR3 reads CATSREGGVRDYGYTF. The DNA for the CDR3 is TGTGCCACCAGCAGAGAGGGGGGGGTTAGAGACTATGGCTACACCTTC.

The rearrangement uses TRBV28 and TRBJ1-5; 8 bases align to TRBD1. Trimming cost V 5 bases and J 5 bases; bases outside gene matches: 5. CDR1 and CDR2 (germline): MDHEN, SYDVKM. This CDR3 spans 14 amino acids. CDR3 loop: CASSPQGVDQPQHF. Here the CDR3 DNA reads TGTGCCAGCAGTCCACAGGGGGTCGATCAGCCCCAGCATTTT.

The chain combines TRBV5-1 with TRBJ2-1; no clear D. Trimming cost V 0 bases and J 4 bases, with 5 bases left between them. The germline CDR1 and CDR2 sequences are SGHRS and YFSETQ. The CDR3 runs 13 residues. The CDR3 spells CASSLDGYNEQFF. In DNA, the CDR3 is TGCGCCAGCAGCTTGGACGGGTACAATGAGCAGTTCTTC.

The rearrangement uses TRBV5-4 and TRBJ2-7; 11 bases fit TRBD2. The CDR3 runs to 15 residues. Germline V CDR1 and CDR2: SGHNT, YYREEE (reference sequence). With 4 bases clipped from V and 4 bases from J, the junction kept 7 bases outside the gene matches. The chain's CDR3 is CASSAGTSGQYEQYF. The CDR3 DNA reads as TGTGCCAGCAGCGCCGGGACTAGCGGCCAATACGAGCAGTACTTC.

V gene TRBV7-9 combines with J gene TRBJ2-1; TRBD1 is a possible D gene (7 bases). The germline V gene has CDR1 SEHNR and CDR2 FQNEAQ (reference sequence). Trimming removed 4 bases from V and 0 bases from J, with 10 bases in between. This CDR3 region has 15 residues. For the CDR3, the DNA is TGTGCCAGCAGCTGGCAGGGGGGCTCCTACAATGAGCAGTTCTTC. The encoded protein is CASSWQGGSYNEQFF.

The chain has TRBV1 and TRBJ1-6; TRBD1 is the table's D call and was not checked against the DNA. TRBV1 is termed a pseudogene. This CDR3 is built from 22 residues. The chain's CDR3 is CTSSQEIRDSLGWGSYNSPLHF. In DNA, the CDR3 is TGCACCAGCAGCCAAGAAATCAGGGACAGCCTGGGGTGGGGGTCCTATAATTCACCCCTCCACTTT.

V is TRBV7-2 and J is TRBJ2-3; maybe TRBD1 (5 bases). The V gene's germline CDR1 is SGHTA and CDR2 FQGNSA. V lost 5 bases and J 0 bases, leaving 15 bases between the germline ends. The CDR3 loop spans 16 amino acids. The CDR3 nucleotides read TGTGCCAGCAGCGCGAACGCAGGGCTTAGCACAGATACGCAGTATTTT. It is translated as CASSANAGLSTDTQYF. Filled out from reference TRBV7-2 and TRBJ2-3, the complete variable domain reads GAGVSQSPSNKVTEKGKDVELRCDPISGHTALYWYRQSLGQGLEFLIYFQGNSAPDKSGLPSDRFSAERTGGSVSTLTIQRTQQEDSAVYLCASSANAGLSTDTQYFGPGTRLTVL.

The rearrangement joins TRBV11-2 to TRBJ2-7, with a tentative D call TRBD1 (6 bases). Germline-derived CDR1 and CDR2 are SGHAT and FQNNGV. The CDR3 covers 15 residues. Trimming shortened V by 1 base and J by 4 bases, and 14 bases separated the two germline ends. In DNA, the CDR3 is TGTGCCAGCAGCTTAGGGTTGACAGGTTCTTACGAGCAGTACTTC. It is translated as CASSLGLTGSYEQYF.

The chain is built from TRBV7-2 and TRBJ2-6; tentative D call: TRBD1 (6 bases). With 2 bases removed from V and 0 bases from J, the gap between germline ends came to 11 bases. Germline CDR1 SGHTA, CDR2 FQGNSA. The CDR3 length is 17 residues. The CDR3: CASSLTGKSSGANVLTF. The CDR3 DNA reads TGTGCCAGCAGCTTAACAGGGAAGAGCTCTGGGGCCAACGTCCTGACTTTC.

CDR3 loop: CASSARRGGYGYTF. The DNA for the CDR3 is TGTGCCAGTAGTGCCAGAAGGGGAGGCTATGGCTACACCTTC. The chain uses TRBV19 and TRBJ1-2, with TRBD1 as a possible D gene (5 bases). Per germline, CDR1 LNHDA and CDR2 SQIVND (reference sequence). V lost 5 bases, J lost 4 bases, and 14 bases lay in between. The CDR3 extends over 14 amino acids.

Comments on this clone: Relative to the germline gene, one junction end is altered; a read error may explain this. This chain uses TRBV20-1 with TRBJ1-1, with D uncertain. CDR1 DFQATT and CDR2 SNEGSKA come from the germline V gene (reference sequence). The CDR3 covers 10 residues. The CDR3 loop is CTAPNTEAFF. The CDR3 bases are TGTACTGCGCCGAACACTGAAGCTTTCTTT.

The J gene is TRBJ1-2, the V gene TRBV28, with 9 bases identical to TRBD1. The length of the CDR3 is 15 residues. Germline loops: CDR1 MDHEN, CDR2 SYDVKM. The trim removed 5 bases at V and 7 bases at J, leaving 11 bases unmatched. DNA of the CDR3: TGTGCCAGCAGTCTACCGGGACAGGGACTCGCTGGCTACACCTTC. Amino acids: CASSLPGQGLAGYTF.

This clone turned up a few times. This chain uses TRBV30 with TRBJ1-1; 11 bases are a match to TRBD1. Germline V CDR1 and CDR2: GTSNPN, SVGIG (reference sequence). The CDR3 runs to 14 residues. With V trimmed by 1 base and J by 4 bases, 2 bases remained unmatched. The CDR3 protein is CAWSAGTGGTEAFF. The CDR3 DNA reads as TGTGCCTGGAGTGCCGGGACAGGGGGCACTGAAGCTTTCTTT. Full variable domain (outside the CDR3, taken from reference TRBV30 and TRBJ1-1): SQTIHQWPATLVQPVGSPLSLECTVEGTSNPNLYWYRQAAGRGLQLLFYSVGIGQISSEVPQNLSASRPQDRQFILSSKKLLLSDSGFYLCAWSAGTGGTEAFFGQGTRLTVV.

J is TRBJ1-2 and V is TRBV28, with D hard to call. Looked up from germline, CDR1 is MDHEN and CDR2 is SYDVKM. This CDR3 comprises 13 residues. V shed 6 bases and J shed 7 bases, with 15 bases lying between them. In nucleotides, the CDR3 is TGTGCCAGCAGCTCTCAATTTGACTTTGGCTACACCTTC. Translated: CASSSQFDFGYTF.

CDR3 loop: CASSLGLTSGIEQYF. The CDR3 region has the DNA TGTGCCAGCAGCTTAGGTTTAACTAGCGGGATCGAGCAGTACTTC. The chain links TRBV7-2 to TRBJ2-7, with 10 bases aligning to TRBD2. The CDR3 has 15 residues. CDR1 is SGHTA and CDR2 is FQGNSA in the germline V gene. V dropped 1 base and J dropped 6; count of bases not matched to a gene: 6.

This rearrangement joins TRBV5-1 to TRBJ2-1, with D maybe TRBD2 (5 bases). Germline V CDR1 and CDR2: SGHRS, YFSETQ. Trimming shortened V by 0 bases and J by 0 bases, and 10 bases separated the two germline ends. The CDR3 consists of 16 residues. The CDR3 DNA reads TGCGCCAGCAGCTTGGCCGGCACTAGCTCCTACAATGAGCAGTTCTTC. Its protein product is CASSLAGTSSYNEQFF.

The chain uses TRBV6-5 and TRBJ1-5; D is uncertain. Germline CDR1 reads MNHEY; CDR2 reads SVGAGI. Trimming left V 6 bases short and J 0 bases short, with 6 bases between. There are 13 residues in the CDR3. CDR3 nucleotides: TGTGCCAGCAGGAGTTATAGCAATCAGCCCCAGCATTTT. It is translated as CASRSYSNQPQHF.

This clone was detected only once. J is TRBJ2-7 and V is TRBV7-3, with a possible D match to TRBD1 (5 bases). Germline V gene lookup returns CDR1 SGHTA and CDR2 FQGTGA. This CDR3 has 13 amino acids. The V end lost 5 bases, the J end lost 3 bases, and 11 bases lay between the germline ends. The CDR3 bases are TGTGCCAGCAGCCCCGGACAAAACTACGAGCAGTACTTC. Translating gives CASSPGQNYEQYF.